This T cell receptor (beta chain) came from a study of blood T cell repertoires in COVID-19. Study information: COVID-19 samples collected from the United States, Italy and Spain covered acute and convalescent phases. T cells, B-cell-depleted T cells, or PBMCs provided the cDNA or gDNA that served as material.

Germline V gene sequence: CDR1 ENHRY, CDR2 SYGVKD. V lost 6 bases and J lost 4, with 12 bases in between. There are 13 residues in the CDR3. Libraries were prepared by immunoSEQ multiplex PCR; TCRdb keeps only in-frame clonotypes and omits some of them. In the table there are around 30,000 clones, about 88% of which are singletons. The chain links TRBV10-3 to TRBJ1-1; D is unresolved. The sequence came from a man in his sixties or seventies with active or convalescent COVID-19. The material sequenced was peripheral blood. This CDR3 is CAIRVTSGTEAFF. In DNA form, the CDR3 reads TGTGCCATCAGGGTAACATCGGGCACTGAAGCTTTCTTT.